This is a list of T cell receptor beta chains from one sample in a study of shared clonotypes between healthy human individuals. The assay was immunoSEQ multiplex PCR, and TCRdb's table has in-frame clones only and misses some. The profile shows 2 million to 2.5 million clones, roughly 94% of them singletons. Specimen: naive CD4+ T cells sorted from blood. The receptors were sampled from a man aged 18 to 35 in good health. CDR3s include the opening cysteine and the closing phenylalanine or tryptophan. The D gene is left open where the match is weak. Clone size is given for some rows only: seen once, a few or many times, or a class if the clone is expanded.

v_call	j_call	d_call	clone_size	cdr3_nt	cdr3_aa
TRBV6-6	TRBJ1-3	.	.	TGTGCCAGCAAGGAACAGGGATCTGGAAACACCATATATTTT	CASKEQGSGNTIYF
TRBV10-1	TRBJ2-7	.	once	TGCGCCAGCAGTGAGCCGGGGAAGGTCCAGCCCCCTTTCTACGAGCAGTACTTC	CASSEPGKVQPPFYEQYF
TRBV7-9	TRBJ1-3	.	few	TGTGCCAGCAGCTTATACTCTGGAAACACCATATATTTT	CASSLYSGNTIYF
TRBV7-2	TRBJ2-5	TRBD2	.	TGTGCCAGCAGCTTAAGCGGGAGAGGGGAGACCCAGTACTTC	CASSLSGRGETQYF
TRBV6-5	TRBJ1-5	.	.	TGTGCCAGCAGTTCCGGCGCTCCTAATCAGCCCCAGCATTTT	CASSSGAPNQPQHF
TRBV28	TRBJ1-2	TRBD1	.	TGTGCCAGCAGCCCGGACAGGCCTGATTATGGCTACACCTTC	CASSPDRPDYGYTF
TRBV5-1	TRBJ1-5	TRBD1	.	TGCGCCAGCAGCTTCGGGACAGGACGCAATCAGCCCCAGCATTTT	CASSFGTGRNQPQHF
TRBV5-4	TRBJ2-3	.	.	TGTGCCAGCAGCTTGGCGGGCATAGATACGCAGTATTTT	CASSLAGIDTQYF
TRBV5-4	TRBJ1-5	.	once	TGTGCCAGCAGCTTACACCCCGAAAGGGTCTGGCAGCCCCAGCATTTT	CASSLHPERVWQPQHF
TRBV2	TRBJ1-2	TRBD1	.	TGTGCCAGCAGCCGGACAGGGGCTAACTATGGCTACACCTTC	CASSRTGANYGYTF
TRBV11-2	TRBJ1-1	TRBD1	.	TGTGCCAGCAGCTGGGGGGACAGGCCGAACACTGAAGCTTTCTTT	CASSWGDRPNTEAFF
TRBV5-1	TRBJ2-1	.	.	TGCGCCAGCAGCTTGGAAACTAGTTCTAAGGATGAGCAGTTCTTC	CASSLETSSKDEQFF
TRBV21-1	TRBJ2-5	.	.	TGTGCCAGCAGCAAGTACGGGCTAGCGGAAGAGACCCAGTACTTC	CASSKYGLAEETQYF
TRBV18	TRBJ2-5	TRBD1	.	TGTGCCAGCTCATCGCCGGGACAGAAAAAAGAGACCCAGTACTTC	CASSSPGQKKETQYF
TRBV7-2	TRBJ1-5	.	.	TGTGCCAGCAGCTTCGGACCGGGCAATCAGCCCCAGCATTTT	CASSFGPGNQPQHF
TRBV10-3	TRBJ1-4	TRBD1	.	TGTGCCATCAGTGATGGACAGGGGGCTTTTGAACTGTTTTTT	CAISDGQGAFELFF
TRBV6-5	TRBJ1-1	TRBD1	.	TGTGCCAGTGCAGGGGGCCCGAGGACTGAAGCTTTCTTT	CASAGGPRTEAFF
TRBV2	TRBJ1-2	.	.	TGTGCCAGCAGTGATGGCAACTATGGCTACACCTTC	CASSDGNYGYTF
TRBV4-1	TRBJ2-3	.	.	TGCGCCAGCAGCCGTCTAGGTCCCTTAAGCACAGATACGCAGTATTTT	CASSRLGPLSTDTQYF
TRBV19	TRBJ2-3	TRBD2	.	TGTGCCAGTAGTATAGGACTAGCGGGAGTAGGAGATACGCAGTATTTT	CASSIGLAGVGDTQYF
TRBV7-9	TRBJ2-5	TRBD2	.	TGTGCCAGCAGCTTAGTTCGGGGGGGAAAAGAGACCCAGTACTTC	CASSLVRGGKETQYF
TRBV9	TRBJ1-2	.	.	TGTGCCAGCAGCGTAGATAAGCGGCCAGATCCTAACTATGGCTACACCTTC	CASSVDKRPDPNYGYTF
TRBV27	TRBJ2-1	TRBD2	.	TGTGCCGGCAGTTTTGCGGGGGGGCTTGAGCAGTTCTTC	CAGSFAGGLEQFF
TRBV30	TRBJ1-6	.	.	TGTGCCTGGAGTACTGGACAGTTAACCGCCCCTAATTCACCCCTCCACTTT	CAWSTGQLTAPNSPLHF
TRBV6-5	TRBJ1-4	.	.	TGTGCCAGCAGCGGGGGAGAACTCGGGGAAAAACTGTTTTTT	CASSGGELGEKLFF
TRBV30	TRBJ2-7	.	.	TGTGCCAGTAGTATAGCCCGGGGCTTCGGCTCCTACGAGCAGTACTTC	CASSIARGFGSYEQYF
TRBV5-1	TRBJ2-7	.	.	TGCGCCAGCAGCTTGGTCGTTAGCGGCTACGAGCAGTACTTC	CASSLVVSGYEQYF
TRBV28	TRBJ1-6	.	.	TGTGCCAGCAGAGCCGGGACACAAGGGGCATCACCCCTCCACTTT	CASRAGTQGASPLHF
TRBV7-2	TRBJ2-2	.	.	TGTGCCAGCAGCCGTGGCCTAGGGAACACCGGGGAGCTGTTTTTT	CASSRGLGNTGELFF
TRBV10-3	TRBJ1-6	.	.	TGTGCCATCAGTGACTGGTCGGATTCACCCCTCCACTTT	CAISDWSDSPLHF
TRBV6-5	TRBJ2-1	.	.	TGTGCCAGCAGGGACAGTGGTGAGCAGTTCTTC	CASRDSGEQFF
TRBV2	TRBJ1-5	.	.	TGTGCCAGCAGTGGATTGGGGACACCCACTCAAAGCAATCAGCCCCAGCATTTT	CASSGLGTPTQSNQPQHF
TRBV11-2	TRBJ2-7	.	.	TGTGCCAGCAGCTTAGACCTGGGACCCTACGAGCAGTACTTC	CASSLDLGPYEQYF
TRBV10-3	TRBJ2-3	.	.	TGTGCCATCACAAGCGGTCCCACAGATACGCAGTATTTT	CAITSGPTDTQYF
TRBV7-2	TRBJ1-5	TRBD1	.	TGTGCCAGCAGCTTGACGGGGACAGGGGGGAATCAGCCCCAGCATTTT	CASSLTGTGGNQPQHF
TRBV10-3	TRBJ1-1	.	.	TGTGCCATCAATGGGGACACTATGAACACTGAAGCTTTCTTT	CAINGDTMNTEAFF
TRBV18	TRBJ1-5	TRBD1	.	TGTGCCAGCTCACCGACGGGACAGACCCTTTATAGCAATCAGCCCCAGCATTTT	CASSPTGQTLYSNQPQHF
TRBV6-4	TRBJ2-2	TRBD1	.	TGTGCCAGCACGATCGGACAGGTGGCGAACACCGGGGAGCTGTTTTTT	CASTIGQVANTGELFF
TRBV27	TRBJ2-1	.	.	TGTGCCAGCAATACCGGCAGACTACACAATGAGCAGTTCTTC	CASNTGRLHNEQFF
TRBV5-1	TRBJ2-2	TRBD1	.	TGCGCCAGCAGCTGGGGACAGGGAAGGACCGGGGAGCTGTTTTTT	CASSWGQGRTGELFF
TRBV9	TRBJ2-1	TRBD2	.	TGTGCCAGCAGCGCTGGACTAGCGGGAGCGGTGAATGAGCAGTTCTTC	CASSAGLAGAVNEQFF
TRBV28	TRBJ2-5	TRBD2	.	TGTGCCAGCAGTTTATGGAGCAGCGGGGGGGCCAGAGAGACCCAGTACTTC	CASSLWSSGGARETQYF
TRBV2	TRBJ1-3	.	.	TGTGCCAGCAGCGGGGGACACACTCTAAGCTCTGGAAACACCATATATTTT	CASSGGHTLSSGNTIYF
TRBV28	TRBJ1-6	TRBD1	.	TGTGCCAGCTACAGGGGACAGGTTAATTCACCCCTCCACTTT	CASYRGQVNSPLHF